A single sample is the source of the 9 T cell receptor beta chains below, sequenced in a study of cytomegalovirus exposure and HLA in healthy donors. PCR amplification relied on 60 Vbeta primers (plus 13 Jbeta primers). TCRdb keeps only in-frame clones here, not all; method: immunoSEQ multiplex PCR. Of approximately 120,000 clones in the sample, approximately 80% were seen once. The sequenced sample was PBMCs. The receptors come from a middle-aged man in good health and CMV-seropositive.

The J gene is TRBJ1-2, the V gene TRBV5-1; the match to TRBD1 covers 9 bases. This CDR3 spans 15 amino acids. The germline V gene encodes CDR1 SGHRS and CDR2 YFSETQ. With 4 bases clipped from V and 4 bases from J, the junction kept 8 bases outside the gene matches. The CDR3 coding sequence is TGCGCCAGCAGCAACCGGGACAGGGTGCCCTATGGCTACACCTTC. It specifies CASSNRDRVPYGYTF.

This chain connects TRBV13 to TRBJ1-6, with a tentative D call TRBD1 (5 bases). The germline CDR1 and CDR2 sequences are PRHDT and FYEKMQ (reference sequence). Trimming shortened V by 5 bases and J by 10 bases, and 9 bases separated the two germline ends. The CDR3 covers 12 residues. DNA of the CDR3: TGTGCCAGCAGCACCAGGGTCTCACCCCTCCACTTT. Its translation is CASSTRVSPLHF.

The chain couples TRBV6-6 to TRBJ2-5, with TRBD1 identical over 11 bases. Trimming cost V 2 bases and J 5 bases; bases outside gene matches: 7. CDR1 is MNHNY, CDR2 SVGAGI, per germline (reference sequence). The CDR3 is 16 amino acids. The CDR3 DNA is TGTGCCAGCAGTTACGAAGGACAGGGGGCAAGGGAGACCCAGTACTTC. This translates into CASSYEGQGARETQYF.

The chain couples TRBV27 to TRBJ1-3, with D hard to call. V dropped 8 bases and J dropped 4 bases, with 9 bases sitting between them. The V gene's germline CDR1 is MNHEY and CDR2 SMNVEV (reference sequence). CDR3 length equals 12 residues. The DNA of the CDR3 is TGTGCCAGCCCCCCCCGGGGAAACACCATATATTTT. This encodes CASPPRGNTIYF.

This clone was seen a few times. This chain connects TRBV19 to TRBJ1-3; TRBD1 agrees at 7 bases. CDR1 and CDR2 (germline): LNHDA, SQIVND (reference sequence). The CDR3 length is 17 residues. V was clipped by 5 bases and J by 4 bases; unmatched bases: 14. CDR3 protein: CASSQTGIGGSGNTIYF. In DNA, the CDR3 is TGTGCCAGTAGTCAGACAGGGATCGGCGGTTCCGGAAACACCATATATTTT.

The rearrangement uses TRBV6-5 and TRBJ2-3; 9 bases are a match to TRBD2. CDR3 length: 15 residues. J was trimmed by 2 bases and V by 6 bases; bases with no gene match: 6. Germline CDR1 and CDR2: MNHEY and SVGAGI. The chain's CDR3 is CASRLSGGYTDTQYF. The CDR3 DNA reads TGTGCCAGCAGACTTAGCGGGGGCTACACAGATACGCAGTATTTT.

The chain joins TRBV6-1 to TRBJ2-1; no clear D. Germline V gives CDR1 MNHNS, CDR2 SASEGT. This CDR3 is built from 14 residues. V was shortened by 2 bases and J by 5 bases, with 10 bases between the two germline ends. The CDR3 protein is CASSEQASNNEQFF. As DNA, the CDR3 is TGTGCCAGCAGTGAACAGGCTTCCAACAATGAGCAGTTCTTC.

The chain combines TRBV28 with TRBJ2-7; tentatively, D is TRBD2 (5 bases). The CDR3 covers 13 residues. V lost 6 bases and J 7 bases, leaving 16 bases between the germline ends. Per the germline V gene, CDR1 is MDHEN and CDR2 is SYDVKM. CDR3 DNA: TGTGCCAGCAGGGGTAGAGGGTCGGGGGAGCAGTACTTC. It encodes CASRGRGSGEQYF.

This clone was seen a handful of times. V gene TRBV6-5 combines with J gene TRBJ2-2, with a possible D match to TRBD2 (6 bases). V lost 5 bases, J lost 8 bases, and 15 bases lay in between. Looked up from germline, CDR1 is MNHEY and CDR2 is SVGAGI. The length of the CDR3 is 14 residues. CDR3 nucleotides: TGTGCCAGCAGTCCCCGGAGGGTATCAGGGGAGCTGTTTTTT. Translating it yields CASSPRRVSGELFF.